This T cell receptor (beta chain) was identified during a study of T cells in Graves' hyperthyroidism and ophthalmopathy. TCR beta CDR3 region amplification was performed from RNA transcripts. The TCR CDR3 was amplified in a first-round RT-PCR using the HTBI primer set. TCRdb passed the multiplex PCR reads through MiXCR, listing each CDR3 protein once. The profile shows approximately 32,000 distinct CDR3 sequences, about 49% of them singletons. The TCR originated in a woman aged 45-65 years with Graves' hyperthyroidism that later progressed to Graves' ophthalmopathy. Source material: blood.

CDR3 DNA: TGTGCCGGATCCGGACGGGGTTCACCCCTCCACTTT. This gives the protein CAGSGRGSPLHF. The V call is TRBV2, the J call TRBJ1-6; D gene ambiguous. CDR3 length equals 12 residues. V lost 11 bases, J lost 9 bases, and 14 bases lay in between. The germline gives CDR1 SNHLY, CDR2 FYNNEI. Using reference TRBV2 and TRBJ1-6 for the parts outside the CDR3, the full variable domain is EPEVTQTPSHQVTQMGQEVILRCVPISNHLYFYWYRQILGQKVEFLVSFYNNEISEKSEIFDDQFSVERPDGSNFTLKIRSTKLEDSAMYFCAGSGRGSPLHFGNGTRLTVT.